This T cell receptor beta chain was sequenced in a study of graft-versus-host responses after intestinal transplantation. Clones were read by immunoSEQ multiplex PCR, and TCRdb kept only the in-frame ones, dropping some. This sample has about 110,000 clones, with 85% to 95% found just once. As for this clone: Its antigen is not identified.

The input for sequencing was unstimulated CD8+ T cells sorted from spleen or lymph node cells, taken before transplant. This receptor was obtained from a human donor who was the organ donor for an intestinal transplant.

In DNA, the CDR3 is TGTGCCAGCAGTTACTCGCGTGGTAACGAGCAGTACTTC. Amino acid sequence: CASSYSRGNEQYF. This chain joins TRBV6-5 and TRBJ2-7; D gene ambiguous. CDR3 length equals 13 residues. V gave up 0 bases and J gave up 5 bases, with 8 bases separating them. Germline V gene lookup returns CDR1 MNHEY and CDR2 SVGAGI.